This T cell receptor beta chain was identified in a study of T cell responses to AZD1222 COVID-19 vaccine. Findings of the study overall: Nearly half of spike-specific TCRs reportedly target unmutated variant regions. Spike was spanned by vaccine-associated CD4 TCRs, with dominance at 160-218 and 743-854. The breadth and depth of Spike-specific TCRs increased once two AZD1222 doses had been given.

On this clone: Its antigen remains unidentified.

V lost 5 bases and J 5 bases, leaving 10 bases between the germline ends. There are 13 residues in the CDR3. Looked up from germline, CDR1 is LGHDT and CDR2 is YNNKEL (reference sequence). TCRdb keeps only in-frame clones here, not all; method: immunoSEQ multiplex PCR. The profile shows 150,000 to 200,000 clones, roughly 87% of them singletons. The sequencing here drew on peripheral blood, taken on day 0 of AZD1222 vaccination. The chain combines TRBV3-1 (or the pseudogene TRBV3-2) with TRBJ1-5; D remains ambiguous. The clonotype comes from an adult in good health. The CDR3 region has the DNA TGTGCCAGCAGCGACGGACGGTATCAGCCCCAGCATTTT. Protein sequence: CASSDGRYQPQHF.